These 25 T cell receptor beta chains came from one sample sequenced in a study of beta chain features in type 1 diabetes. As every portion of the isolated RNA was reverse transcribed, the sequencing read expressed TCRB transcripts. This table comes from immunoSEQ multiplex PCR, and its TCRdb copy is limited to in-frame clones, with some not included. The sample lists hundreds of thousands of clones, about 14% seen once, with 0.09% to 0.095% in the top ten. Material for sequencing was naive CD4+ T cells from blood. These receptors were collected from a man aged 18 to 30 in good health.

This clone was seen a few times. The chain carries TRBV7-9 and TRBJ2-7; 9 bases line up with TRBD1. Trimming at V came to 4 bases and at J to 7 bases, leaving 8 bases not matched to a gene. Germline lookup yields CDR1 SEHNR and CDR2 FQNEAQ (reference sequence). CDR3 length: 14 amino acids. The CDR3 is CASSSPTGGGEQYF. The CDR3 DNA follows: TGTGCCAGCAGCTCCCCGACAGGGGGTGGGGAGCAGTACTTC.

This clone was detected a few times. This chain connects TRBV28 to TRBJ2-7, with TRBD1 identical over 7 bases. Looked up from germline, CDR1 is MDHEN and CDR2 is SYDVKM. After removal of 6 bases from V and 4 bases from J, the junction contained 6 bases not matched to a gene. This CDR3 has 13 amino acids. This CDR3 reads CASRPPGGYEQYF. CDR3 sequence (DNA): TGTGCCAGCAGGCCCCCAGGGGGTTACGAGCAGTACTTC.

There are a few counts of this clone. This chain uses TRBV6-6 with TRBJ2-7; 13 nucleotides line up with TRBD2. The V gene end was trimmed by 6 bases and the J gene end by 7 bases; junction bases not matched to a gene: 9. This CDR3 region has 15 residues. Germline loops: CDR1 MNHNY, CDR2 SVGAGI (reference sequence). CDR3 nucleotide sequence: TGTGCCAGCAGCCGAGGACTAGCGGGAGTTGGTGAGCAGTACTTC. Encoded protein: CASSRGLAGVGEQYF.

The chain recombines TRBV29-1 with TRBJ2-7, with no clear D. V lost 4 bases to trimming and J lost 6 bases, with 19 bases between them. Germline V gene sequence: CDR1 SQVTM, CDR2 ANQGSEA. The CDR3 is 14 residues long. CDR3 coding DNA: TGCAGCGTTGGCCCCCGACAAAGTGGACGCGAGCAGTACTTC. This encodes CSVGPRQSGREQYF.

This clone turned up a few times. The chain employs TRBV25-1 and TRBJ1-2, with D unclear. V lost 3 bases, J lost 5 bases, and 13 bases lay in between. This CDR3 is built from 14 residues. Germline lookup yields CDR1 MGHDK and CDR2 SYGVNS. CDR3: CASSDSGLGYGYTF. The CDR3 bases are TGTGCCAGCAGTGATTCCGGGCTCGGGTATGGCTACACCTTC.

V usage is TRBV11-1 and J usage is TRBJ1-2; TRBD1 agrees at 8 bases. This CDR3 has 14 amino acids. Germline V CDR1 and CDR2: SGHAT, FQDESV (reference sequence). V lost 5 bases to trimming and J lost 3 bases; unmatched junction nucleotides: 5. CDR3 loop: CASSPTGVDYGYTF. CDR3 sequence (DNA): TGTGCCAGCAGCCCGACAGGGGTGGACTATGGCTACACCTTC.

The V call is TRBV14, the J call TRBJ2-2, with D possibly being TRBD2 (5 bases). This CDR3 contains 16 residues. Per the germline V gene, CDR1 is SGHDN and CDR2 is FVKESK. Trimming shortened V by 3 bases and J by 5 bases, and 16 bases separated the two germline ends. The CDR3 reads CASSHGGLVETGELFF. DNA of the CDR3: TGTGCCAGCAGCCATGGAGGTTTAGTTGAAACCGGGGAGCTGTTTTTT.

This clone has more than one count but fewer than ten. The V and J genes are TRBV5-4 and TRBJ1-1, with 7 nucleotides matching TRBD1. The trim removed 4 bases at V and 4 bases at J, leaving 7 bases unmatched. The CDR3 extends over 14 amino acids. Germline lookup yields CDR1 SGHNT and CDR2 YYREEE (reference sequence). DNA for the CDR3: TGTGCCAGCAGCGCCACAGGGGTGTTCACTGAAGCTTTCTTT. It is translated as CASSATGVFTEAFF.

CDR3 DNA: TGTGCCAGCAGCTCCGGCGGGGGGGCGACCAAAAACATTCAGTACTTC. It yields the protein CASSSGGGATKNIQYF. This rearrangement joins TRBV5-4 to TRBJ2-4; 9 bases map to TRBD2. The germline gives CDR1 SGHNT, CDR2 YYREEE (reference sequence). CDR3 size: 16 residues. Trimming cost V 3 bases and J 2 bases; bases outside gene matches: 6.

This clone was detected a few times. CDR3 loop: CASSKALWVLDATNEKLFF. For the CDR3, the DNA is TGTGCCAGCAGCAAAGCGCTTTGGGTGTTGGACGCAACTAATGAAAAACTGTTTTTT. J is TRBJ1-4 and V is TRBV21-1. TRBV21-1 is classified as a pseudogene. CDR3 length: 19 amino acids.

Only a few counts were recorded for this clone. Here the CDR3 DNA reads TGTGCCATTCAGGGTTTCTCTGAAGCTTTCTTT. Amino acids: CAIQGFSEAFF. J is TRBJ1-1 and V is TRBV10-3; D perhaps matches TRBD1 (5 bases). The ends were cut back, 9 bases at V and 6 bases at J, with 11 bases in the middle. This CDR3 contains 11 residues. Germline V lookup: CDR1 ENHRY, CDR2 SYGVKD.

The CDR3 coding sequence is TGTGCCAGTAGTATCGGACAGGGGGAAGGCGAGCAGTACTTC. This sequence encodes CASSIGQGEGEQYF. The chain couples TRBV19 to TRBJ2-7, with 10 positions matching TRBD1. This CDR3 contains 14 residues. V shed 3 bases, J shed 6 bases, and the junction held 5 bases outside the gene matches. From germline, CDR1 is LNHDA and CDR2 SQIVND (reference sequence).

CDR3 nucleotides: TGTGCCAGCAGTTTATCTGGGACCTACAATCGGGGTGAAAAACTGTTTTTT. Translated: CASSLSGTYNRGEKLFF. This chain links TRBV27 with TRBJ1-4, with D tentatively TRBD1 (5 bases). Looked up from germline, CDR1 is MNHEY and CDR2 is SMNVEV (reference sequence). V lost 0 bases and J lost 7, with 18 bases in between. The CDR3 is 17 amino acids.

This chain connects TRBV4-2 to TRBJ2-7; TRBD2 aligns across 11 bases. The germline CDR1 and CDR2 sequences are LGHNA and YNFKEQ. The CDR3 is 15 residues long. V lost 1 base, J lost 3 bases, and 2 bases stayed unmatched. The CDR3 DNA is TGTGCCAGCAGCCAAGTAGGGACTAGCGGCTACGAGCAGTACTTC. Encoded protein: CASSQVGTSGYEQYF.

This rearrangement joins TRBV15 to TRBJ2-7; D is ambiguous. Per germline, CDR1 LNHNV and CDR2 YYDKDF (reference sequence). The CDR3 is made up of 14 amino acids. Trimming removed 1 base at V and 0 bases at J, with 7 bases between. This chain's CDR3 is CATSRGDSSYEQYF. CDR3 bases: TGTGCCACCAGCAGAGGGGATAGCTCCTACGAGCAGTACTTC.

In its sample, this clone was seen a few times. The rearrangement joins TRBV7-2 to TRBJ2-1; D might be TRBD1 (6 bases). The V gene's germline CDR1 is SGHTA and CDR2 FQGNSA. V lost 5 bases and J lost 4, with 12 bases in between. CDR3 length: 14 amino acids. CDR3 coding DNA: TGTGCCAGCAGCACTAGGGGGTTATACAATGAGCAGTTCTTC. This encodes CASSTRGLYNEQFF.

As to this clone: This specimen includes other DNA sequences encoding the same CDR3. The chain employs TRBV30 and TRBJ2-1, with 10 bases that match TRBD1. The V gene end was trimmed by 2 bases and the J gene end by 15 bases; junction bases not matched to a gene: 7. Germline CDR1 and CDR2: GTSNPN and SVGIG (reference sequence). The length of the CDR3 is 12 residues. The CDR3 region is CAWSFTTGGLFF. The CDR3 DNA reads TGTGCCTGGAGTTTCACGACAGGGGGCTTGTTCTTC.

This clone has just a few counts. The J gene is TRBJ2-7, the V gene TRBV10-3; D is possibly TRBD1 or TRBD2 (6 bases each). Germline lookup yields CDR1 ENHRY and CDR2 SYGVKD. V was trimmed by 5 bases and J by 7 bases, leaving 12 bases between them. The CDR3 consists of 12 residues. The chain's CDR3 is CAISRPGAEQYF. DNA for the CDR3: TGTGCCATCAGTCGACCGGGGGCTGAGCAGTACTTC.

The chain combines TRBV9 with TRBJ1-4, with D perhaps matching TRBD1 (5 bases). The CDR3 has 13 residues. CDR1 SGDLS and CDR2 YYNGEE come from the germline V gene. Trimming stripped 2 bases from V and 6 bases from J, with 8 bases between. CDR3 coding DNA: TGTGCCAGCAGCGTGGGGCAATATGAAAAACTGTTTTTT. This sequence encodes CASSVGQYEKLFF.

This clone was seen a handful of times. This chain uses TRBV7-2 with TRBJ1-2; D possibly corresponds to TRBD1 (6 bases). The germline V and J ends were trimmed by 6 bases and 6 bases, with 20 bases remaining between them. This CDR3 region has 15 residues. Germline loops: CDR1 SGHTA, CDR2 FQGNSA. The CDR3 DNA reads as TGTGCCAGCAGTGGACAGACCCTCACTGGAGATGGCTACACCTTC. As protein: CASSGQTLTGDGYTF.

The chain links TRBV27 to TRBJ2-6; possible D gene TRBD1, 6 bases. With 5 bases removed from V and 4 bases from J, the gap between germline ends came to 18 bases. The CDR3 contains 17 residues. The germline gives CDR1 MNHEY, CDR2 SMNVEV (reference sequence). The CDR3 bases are TGTGCCAGCAGTCTTCTGGGACATTCTCGCGGGGCCAACGTCCTGACTTTC. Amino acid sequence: CASSLLGHSRGANVLTF.

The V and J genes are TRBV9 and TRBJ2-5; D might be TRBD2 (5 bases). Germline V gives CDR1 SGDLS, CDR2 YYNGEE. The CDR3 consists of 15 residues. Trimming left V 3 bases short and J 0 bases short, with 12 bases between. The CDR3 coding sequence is TGTGCCAGCAGCGCCCAGGTGAGGGACCAAGAGACCCAGTACTTC. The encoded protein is CASSAQVRDQETQYF.

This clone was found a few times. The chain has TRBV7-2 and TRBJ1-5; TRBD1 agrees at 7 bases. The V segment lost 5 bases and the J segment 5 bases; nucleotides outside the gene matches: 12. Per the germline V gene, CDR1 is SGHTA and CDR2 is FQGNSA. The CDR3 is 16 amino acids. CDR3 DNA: TGTGCCAGCAGCCAAGAACAGGGGTTAAGGGATCAGCCCCAGCATTTT. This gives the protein CASSQEQGLRDQPQHF.

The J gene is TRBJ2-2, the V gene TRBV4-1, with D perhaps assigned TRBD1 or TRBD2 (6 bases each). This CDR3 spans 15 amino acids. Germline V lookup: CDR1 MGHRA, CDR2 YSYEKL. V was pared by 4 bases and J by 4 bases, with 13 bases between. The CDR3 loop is CASSRPRGGTGELFF. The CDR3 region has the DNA TGCGCCAGCAGCCGACCCAGGGGAGGCACCGGGGAGCTGTTTTTT.

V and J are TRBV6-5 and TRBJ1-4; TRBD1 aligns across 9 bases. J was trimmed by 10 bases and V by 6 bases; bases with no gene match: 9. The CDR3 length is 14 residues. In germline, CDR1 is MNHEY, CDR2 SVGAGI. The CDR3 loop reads CASSRTGVEVKLFF. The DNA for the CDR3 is TGTGCCAGCAGCCGGACAGGGGTAGAGGTAAAACTGTTTTTT.